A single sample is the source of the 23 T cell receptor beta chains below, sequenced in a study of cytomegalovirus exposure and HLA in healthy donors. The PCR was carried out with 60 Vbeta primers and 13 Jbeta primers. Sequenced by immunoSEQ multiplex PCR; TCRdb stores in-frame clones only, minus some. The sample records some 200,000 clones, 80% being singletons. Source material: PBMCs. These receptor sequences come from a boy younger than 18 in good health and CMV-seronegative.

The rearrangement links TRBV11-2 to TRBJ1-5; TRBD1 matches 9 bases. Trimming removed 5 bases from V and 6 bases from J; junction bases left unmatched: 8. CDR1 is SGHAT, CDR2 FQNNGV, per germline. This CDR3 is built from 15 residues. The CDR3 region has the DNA TGTGCCAGCAGCCGGACAGGGGTTAGGAGTCAGCCCCAGCATTTT. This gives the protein CASSRTGVRSQPQHF.

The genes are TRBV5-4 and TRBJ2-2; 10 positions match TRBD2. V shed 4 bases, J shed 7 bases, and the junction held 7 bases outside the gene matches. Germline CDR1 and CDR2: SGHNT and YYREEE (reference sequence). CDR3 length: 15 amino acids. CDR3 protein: CASSPQRGGGGELFF. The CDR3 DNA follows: TGTGCCAGCAGCCCACAGCGGGGGGGAGGCGGGGAGCTGTTTTTT.

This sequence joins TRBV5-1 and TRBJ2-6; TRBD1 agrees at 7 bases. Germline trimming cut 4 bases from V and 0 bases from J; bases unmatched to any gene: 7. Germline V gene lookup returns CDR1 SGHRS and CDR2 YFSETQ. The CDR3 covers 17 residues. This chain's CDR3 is CASSMGQFNSGANVLTF. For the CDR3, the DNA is TGCGCCAGCAGCATGGGACAGTTCAACTCTGGGGCCAACGTCCTGACTTTC.

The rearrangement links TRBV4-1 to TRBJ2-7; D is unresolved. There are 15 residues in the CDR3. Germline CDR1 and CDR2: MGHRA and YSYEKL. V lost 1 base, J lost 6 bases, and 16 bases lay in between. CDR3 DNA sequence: TGCGCCAGCAGCCAAGTTCAGCGCGCGACGGGCGAGCAGTACTTC. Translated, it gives CASSQVQRATGEQYF.

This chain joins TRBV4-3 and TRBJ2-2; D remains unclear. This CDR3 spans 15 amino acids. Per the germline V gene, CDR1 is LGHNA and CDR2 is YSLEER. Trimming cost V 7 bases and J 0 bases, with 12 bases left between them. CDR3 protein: CASTPRQANTGELFF. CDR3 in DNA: TGCGCCAGCACCCCTCGGCAGGCGAACACCGGGGAGCTGTTTTTT.

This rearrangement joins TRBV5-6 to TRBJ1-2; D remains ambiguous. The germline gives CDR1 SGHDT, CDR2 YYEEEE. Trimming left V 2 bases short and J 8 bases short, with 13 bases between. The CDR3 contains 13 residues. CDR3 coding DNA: TGTGCCAGCAGCTTACCTACCTCCGGGGGCTACACCTTC. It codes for CASSLPTSGGYTF.

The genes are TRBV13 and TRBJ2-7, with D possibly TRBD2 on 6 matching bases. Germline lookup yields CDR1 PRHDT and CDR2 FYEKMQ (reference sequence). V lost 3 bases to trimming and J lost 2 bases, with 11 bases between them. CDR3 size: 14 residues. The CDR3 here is CASSLRDGTYEQYF. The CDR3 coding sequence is TGTGCCAGCAGCTTGCGGGACGGTACCTACGAGCAGTACTTC.

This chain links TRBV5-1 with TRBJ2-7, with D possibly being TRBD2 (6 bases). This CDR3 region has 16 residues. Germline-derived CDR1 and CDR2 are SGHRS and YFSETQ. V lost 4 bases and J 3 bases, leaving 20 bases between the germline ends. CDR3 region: CASSRTSSAQIYEQYF. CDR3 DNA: TGCGCCAGCAGCAGGACTTCTAGCGCCCAAATCTACGAGCAGTACTTC. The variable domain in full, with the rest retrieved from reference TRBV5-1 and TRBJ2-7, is KAGVTQTPRYLIKTRGQQVTLSCSPISGHRSVSWYQQTPGQGLQFLFEYFSETQRNKGNFPGRFSGRQFSNSRSEMNVSTLELGDSALYLCASSRTSSAQIYEQYFGPGTRLTVT.

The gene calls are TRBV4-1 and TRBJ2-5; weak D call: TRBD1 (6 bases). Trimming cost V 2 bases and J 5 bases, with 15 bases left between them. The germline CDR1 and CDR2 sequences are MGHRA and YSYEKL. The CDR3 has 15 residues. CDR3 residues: CASSQFFQGRETQYF. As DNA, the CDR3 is TGCGCCAGCAGCCAATTTTTTCAGGGGCGGGAGACCCAGTACTTC.

The CDR3 sequence is CASSPQDGISYEQYF. In DNA, the CDR3 is TGTGCCAGCAGTCCCCAGGACGGGATCTCCTACGAGCAGTACTTC. V usage is TRBV27 and J usage is TRBJ2-7; maybe TRBD2 (5 bases). Germline-derived CDR1 and CDR2 are MNHEY and SMNVEV (reference sequence). Trimming pared 5 bases from V and 0 bases from J, leaving 14 bases between. The CDR3 sequence is 15 residues long.

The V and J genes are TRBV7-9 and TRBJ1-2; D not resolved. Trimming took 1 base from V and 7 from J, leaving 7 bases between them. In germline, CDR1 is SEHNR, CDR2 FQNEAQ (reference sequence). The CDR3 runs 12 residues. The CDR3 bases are TGTGCCAGCAGCTTAGGGCTAGGTGGCTACACCTTC. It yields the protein CASSLGLGGYTF.

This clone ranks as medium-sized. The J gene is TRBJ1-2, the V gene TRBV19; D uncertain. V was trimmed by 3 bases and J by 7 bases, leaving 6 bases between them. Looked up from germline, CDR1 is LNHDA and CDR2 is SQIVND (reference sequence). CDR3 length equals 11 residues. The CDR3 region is CASSMMAGYTF. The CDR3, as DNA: TGTGCCAGTAGTATGATGGCTGGCTACACCTTC.

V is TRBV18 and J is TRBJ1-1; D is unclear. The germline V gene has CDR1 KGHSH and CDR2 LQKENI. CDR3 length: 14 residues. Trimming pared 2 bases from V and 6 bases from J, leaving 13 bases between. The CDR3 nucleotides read TGTGCCAGCTCACCAGAGGTCCGGGAGGCTGAAGCTTTCTTT. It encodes CASSPEVREAEAFF.

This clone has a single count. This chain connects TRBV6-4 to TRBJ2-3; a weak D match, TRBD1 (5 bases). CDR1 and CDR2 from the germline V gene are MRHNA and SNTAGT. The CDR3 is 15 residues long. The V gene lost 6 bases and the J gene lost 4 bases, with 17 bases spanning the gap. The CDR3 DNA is TGTGCCAGCAGCGAGACAGCCGCTGGACCAGATACGCAGTATTTT. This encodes CASSETAAGPDTQYF.

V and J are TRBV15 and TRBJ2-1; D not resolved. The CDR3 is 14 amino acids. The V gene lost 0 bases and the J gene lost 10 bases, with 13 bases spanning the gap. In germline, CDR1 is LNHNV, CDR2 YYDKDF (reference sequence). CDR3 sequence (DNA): TGTGCCACCAGCAGAGACCCCCAGCGAGGCGAGCAGTTCTTC. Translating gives CATSRDPQRGEQFF.

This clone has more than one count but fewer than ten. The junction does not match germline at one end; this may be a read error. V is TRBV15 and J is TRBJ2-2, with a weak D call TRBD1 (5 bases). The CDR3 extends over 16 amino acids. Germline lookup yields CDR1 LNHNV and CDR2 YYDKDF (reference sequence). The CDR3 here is CAASRGPGRNTGELFF. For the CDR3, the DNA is TGTGCCGCCAGCAGAGGTCCAGGGCGAAACACCGGGGAGCTGTTTTTT.

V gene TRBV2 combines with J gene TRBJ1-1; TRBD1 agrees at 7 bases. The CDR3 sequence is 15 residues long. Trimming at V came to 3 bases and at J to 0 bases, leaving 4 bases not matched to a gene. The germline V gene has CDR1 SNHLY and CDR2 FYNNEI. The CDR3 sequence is CASSEDRSMNTEAFF. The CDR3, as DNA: TGTGCCAGCAGTGAGGACAGGTCAATGAACACTGAAGCTTTCTTT.

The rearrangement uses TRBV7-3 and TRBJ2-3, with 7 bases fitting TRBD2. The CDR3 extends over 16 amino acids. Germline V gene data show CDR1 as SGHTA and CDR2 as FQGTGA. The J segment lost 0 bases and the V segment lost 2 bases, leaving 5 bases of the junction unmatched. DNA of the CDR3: TGTGCCAGCAGCTTATTGGCTAGCGGAAGCACAGATACGCAGTATTTT. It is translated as CASSLLASGSTDTQYF.

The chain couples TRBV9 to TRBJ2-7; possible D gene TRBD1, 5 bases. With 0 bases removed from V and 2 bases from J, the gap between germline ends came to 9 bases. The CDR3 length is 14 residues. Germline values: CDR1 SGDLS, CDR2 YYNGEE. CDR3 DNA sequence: TGTGCCAGCAGCGTAGGAACAGGCACCTACGAGCAGTACTTC. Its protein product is CASSVGTGTYEQYF.

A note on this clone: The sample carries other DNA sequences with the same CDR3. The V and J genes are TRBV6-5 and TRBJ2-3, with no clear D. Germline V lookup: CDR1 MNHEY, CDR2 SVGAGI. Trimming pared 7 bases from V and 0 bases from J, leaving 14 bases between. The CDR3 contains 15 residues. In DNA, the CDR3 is TGTGCCAGCACCCCGGTAGGCGGTAGCACAGATACGCAGTATTTT. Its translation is CASTPVGGSTDTQYF.

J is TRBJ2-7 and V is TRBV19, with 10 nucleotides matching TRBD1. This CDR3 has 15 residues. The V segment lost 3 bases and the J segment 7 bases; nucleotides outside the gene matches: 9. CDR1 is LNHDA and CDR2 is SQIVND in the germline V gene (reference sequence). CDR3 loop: CASSIPGQGRGEQYF. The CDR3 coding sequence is TGTGCCAGTAGTATTCCGGGACAGGGGCGTGGGGAGCAGTACTTC.

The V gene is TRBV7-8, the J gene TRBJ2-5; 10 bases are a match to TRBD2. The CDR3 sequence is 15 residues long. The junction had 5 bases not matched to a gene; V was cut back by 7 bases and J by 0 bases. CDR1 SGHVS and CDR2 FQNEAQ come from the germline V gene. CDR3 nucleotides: TGTGCCAGCAACATAGCGGGAGGCCACCAAGAGACCCAGTACTTC. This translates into CASNIAGGHQETQYF.

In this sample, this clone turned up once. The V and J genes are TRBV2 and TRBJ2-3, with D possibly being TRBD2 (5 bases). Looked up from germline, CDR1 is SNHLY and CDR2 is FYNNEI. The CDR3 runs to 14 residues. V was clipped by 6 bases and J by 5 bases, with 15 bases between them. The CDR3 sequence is CASRPVTEGDTQYF. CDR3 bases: TGTGCCAGCAGACCGGTGACCGAGGGAGATACGCAGTATTTT.